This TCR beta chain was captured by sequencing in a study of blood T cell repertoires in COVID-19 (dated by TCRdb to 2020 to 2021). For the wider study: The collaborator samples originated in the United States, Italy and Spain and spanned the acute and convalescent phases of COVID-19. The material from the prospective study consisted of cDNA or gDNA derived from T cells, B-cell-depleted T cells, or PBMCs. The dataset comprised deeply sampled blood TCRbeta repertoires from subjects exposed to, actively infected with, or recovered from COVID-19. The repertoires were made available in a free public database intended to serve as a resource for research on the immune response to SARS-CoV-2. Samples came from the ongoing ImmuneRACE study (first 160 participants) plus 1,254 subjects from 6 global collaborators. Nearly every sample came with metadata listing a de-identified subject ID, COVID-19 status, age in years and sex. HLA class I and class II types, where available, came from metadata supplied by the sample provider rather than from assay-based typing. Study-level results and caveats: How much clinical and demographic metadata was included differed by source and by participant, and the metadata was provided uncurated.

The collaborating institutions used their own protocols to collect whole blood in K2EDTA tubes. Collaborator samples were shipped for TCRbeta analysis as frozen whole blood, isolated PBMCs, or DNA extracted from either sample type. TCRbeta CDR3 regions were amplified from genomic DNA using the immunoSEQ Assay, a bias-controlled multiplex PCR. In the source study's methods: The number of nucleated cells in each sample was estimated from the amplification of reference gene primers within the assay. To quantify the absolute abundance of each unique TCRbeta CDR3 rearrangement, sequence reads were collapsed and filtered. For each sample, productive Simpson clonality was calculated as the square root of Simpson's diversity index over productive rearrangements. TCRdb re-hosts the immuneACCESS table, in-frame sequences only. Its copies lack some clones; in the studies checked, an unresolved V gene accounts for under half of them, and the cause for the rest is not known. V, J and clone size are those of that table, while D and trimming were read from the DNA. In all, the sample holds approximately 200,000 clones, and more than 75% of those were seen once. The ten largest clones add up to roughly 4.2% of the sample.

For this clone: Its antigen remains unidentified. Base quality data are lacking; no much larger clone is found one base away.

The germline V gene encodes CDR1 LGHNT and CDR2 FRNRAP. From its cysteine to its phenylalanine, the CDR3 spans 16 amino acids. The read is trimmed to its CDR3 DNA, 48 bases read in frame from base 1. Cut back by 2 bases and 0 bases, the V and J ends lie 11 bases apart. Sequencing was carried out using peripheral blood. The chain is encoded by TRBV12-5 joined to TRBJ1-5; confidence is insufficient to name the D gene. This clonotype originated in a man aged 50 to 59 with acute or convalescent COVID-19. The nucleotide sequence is TGTGCTAGTGGTTTGCTCCCGGTATATAGCAATCAGCCCCAGCATTTT. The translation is CASGLLPVYSNQPQHF.